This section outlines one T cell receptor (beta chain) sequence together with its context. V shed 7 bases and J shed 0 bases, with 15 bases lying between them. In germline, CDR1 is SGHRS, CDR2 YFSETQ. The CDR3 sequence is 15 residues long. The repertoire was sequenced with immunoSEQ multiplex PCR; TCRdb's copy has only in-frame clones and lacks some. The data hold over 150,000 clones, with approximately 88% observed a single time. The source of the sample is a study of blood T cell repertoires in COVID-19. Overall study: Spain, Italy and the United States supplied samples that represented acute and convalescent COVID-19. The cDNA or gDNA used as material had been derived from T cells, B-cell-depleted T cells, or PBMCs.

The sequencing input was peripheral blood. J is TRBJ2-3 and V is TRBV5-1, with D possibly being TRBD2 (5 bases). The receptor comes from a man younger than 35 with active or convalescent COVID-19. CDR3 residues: CASLEANPSTDTQYF. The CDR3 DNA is TGCGCCAGCCTGGAGGCAAACCCGAGCACAGATACGCAGTATTTT.